This T cell receptor (beta chain) appears in the sequencing data of a study of response to subunit inactivated influenza vaccine. The V gene lost 2 bases and the J gene lost 1 base, with 14 bases spanning the gap. Looked up from germline, CDR1 is MNHEY and CDR2 is SVGEGT. The CDR3 totals 16 residues. One entry per CDR3 protein results from TCRdb running MiXCR on the RT-PCR reads. The sample contains about 800,000 distinct CDR3 sequences, approximately 22% of which appear only once. Study-wide results and limits: Researchers suggested that each seasonal influenza vaccination recruits few new T cells.

This clonotype showed up just once. The antigen is not known. The sequencing used PBMCs from blood, collected roughly 5 days after vaccination. This chain joins TRBV6-2 or TRBV6-3 and TRBJ2-5; D is unresolved. The source of this sequence is a man aged 45-65 years who received an inactivated influenza vaccine. DNA of the CDR3: TGTGCCAGCAGTTACCCGTCTGACACCCTCCAAGAGACCCAGTACTTC. Its translation: CASSYPSDTLQETQYF.